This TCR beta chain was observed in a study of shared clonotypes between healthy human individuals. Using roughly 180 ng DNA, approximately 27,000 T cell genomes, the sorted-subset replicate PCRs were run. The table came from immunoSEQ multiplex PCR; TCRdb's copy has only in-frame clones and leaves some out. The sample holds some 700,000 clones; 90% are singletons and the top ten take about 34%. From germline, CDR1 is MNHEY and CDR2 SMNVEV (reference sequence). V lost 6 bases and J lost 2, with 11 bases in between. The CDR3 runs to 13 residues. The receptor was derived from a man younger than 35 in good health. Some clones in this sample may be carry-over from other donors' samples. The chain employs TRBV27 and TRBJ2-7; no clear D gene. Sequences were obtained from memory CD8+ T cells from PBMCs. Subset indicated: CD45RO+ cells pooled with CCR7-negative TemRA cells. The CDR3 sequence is CASRSGRPYEQYF. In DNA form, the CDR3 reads TGTGCCAGCAGATCGGGTAGGCCCTACGAGCAGTACTTC.